This TCR beta chain was identified in a study of sequential checkpoint blockade in melanoma. In the study overall: After both sequences, patients received maintenance nivolumab.

Only one count was recorded for this clone. The CDR3 contains 12 residues. V gave up 3 bases and J gave up 6 bases, with 8 bases separating them. Germline CDR1 SQVTM, CDR2 ANQGSEA. Treatment in this sample: randomized to nivolumab then ipilimumab (arm A) or the reverse (arm B). PBMC sorting kept live CD3+CD8+ cells without CD19 or CD56. Assay: immunoSEQ multiplex PCR; the TCRdb copy retains only in-frame clones and omits some. The sample includes 5,500 to 6,500 clones, roughly 50% seen only once; the top ten take about a sixth. The receptor's source is a human donor with melanoma. The chain uses TRBV29-1 and TRBJ2-2; D perhaps matches TRBD1 (5 bases). The sample consisted of CD8+ T cells sorted from blood (inferred from file names), taken from a patient given nivolumab and ipilimumab in sequence. The CDR3 region is CSVEAGPGELFF. CDR3 bases: TGCAGCGTTGAGGCAGGGCCCGGGGAGCTGTTTTTT.